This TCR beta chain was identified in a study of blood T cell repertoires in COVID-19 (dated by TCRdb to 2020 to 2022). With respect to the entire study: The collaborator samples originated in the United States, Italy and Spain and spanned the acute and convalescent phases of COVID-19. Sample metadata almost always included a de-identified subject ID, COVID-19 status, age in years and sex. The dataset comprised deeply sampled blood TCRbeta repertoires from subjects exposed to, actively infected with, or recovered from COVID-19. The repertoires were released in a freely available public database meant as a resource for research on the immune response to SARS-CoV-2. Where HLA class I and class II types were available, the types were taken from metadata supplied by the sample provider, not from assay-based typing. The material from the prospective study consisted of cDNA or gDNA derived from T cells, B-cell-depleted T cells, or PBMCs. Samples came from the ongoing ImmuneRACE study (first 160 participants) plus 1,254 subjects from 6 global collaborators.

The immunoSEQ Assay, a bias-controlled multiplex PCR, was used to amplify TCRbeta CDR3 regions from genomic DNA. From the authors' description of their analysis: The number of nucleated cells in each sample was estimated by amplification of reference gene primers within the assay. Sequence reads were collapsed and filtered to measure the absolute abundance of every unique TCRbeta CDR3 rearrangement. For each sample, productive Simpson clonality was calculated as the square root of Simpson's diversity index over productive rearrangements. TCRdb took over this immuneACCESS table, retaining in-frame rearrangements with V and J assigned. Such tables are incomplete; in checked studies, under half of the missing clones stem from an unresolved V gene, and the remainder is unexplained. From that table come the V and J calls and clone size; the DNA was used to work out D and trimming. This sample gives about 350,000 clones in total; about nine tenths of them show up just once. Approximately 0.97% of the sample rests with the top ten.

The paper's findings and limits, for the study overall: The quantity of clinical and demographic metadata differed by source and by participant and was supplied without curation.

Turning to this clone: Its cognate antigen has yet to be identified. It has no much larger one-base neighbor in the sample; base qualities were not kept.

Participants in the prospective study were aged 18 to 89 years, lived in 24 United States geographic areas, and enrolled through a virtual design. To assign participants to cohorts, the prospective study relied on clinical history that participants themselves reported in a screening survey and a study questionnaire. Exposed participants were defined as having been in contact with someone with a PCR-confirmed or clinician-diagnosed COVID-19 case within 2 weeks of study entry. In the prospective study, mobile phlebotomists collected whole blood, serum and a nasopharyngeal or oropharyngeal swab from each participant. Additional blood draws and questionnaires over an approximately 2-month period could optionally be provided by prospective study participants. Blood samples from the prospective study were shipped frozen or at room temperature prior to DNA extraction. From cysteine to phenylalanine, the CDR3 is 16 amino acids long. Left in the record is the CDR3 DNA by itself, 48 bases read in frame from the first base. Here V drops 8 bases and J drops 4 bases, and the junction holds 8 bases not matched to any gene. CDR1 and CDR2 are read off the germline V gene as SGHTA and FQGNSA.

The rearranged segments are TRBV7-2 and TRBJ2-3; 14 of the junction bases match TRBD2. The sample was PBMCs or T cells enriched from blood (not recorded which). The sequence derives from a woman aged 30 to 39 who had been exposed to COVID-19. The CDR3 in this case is CASGGGTSGSPDTQYF. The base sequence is TGTGCCAGCGGCGGCGGGACTAGCGGGAGTCCAGATACGCAGTATTTT.